This T cell receptor beta chain was documented in a study of OX40 agonist ivuxolimab in advanced cancers. Study-level information: Ivuxolimab, an agonistic anti-OX40 (CD134) antibody, was given to patients.

The protocol was immunoSEQ multiplex PCR, while the TCRdb copy is restricted to in-frame clones and leaves out a portion. The sample holds approximately 71,000 clones, around 84% seen once. Germline CDR1 and CDR2: ENHRY and SYGVKD. This CDR3 spans 15 amino acids. The ends lost 6 bases at V and 7 bases at J; junction bases unmatched: 9. This clone was counted once. This receptor was obtained from an adult with an advanced solid tumor such as melanoma, head and neck, liver or kidney cancer. The sample was CD4+ or CD8+ T cells sorted from blood, taken in a trial of the OX40 agonist ivuxolimab. V and J are TRBV10-3 and TRBJ1-6, with 7 bases fitting TRBD1. CDR3 in amino acids: CAIRPGQEGNSPLHF. In DNA, the CDR3 is TGTGCCATCAGGCCTGGACAGGAAGGAAATTCACCCCTCCACTTT.